Listed below are T cell receptor beta chains from one sample, sequenced in a study of T-cell memory formation after mild COVID-19. TCRdb re-called the 5' RACE reads through MiXCR, storing one row per CDR3 protein. The repertoire includes a few hundred thousand distinct CDR3 sequences, 8.5% to 9.5% of them detected once, and 20% to 25% sits in the top ten. The specimen was PBMCs or a T cell subset sorted from them (not recorded which). These receptors were collected from a young man who had mild COVID-19 (a few samples of this study predate the infection). Cell type and time point are not known. Each CDR3 is given with its conserved first and last residue. D genes are given only for firm matches. The size entry is marked missing in some rows and otherwise reads once, few, many or a size class.

>-|TRBJ1-1|TRBV20-1|-
TGCAGTGCTAGAGATCCAGAGAAGAACACTGAAGCTTTCTTT
CSARDPEKNTEAFF
>-|TRBJ1-2|TRBV15|-
TGTGCCACCAGCAGAGCCCCGGGGTGGGATGGCTACACCTTC
CATSRAPGWDGYTF
>many|TRBJ2-5|TRBV7-9|TRBD2
TGTGCCAGCAGCTTCGCTAGCGGGGAGACCCAGTACTTC
CASSFASGETQYF
>few|TRBJ2-3|TRBV7-2|TRBD2
TGTGCCAGCAGCTTAGCGGCTTTTGGTGTAGCGGGGTACACAGATACGCAGTATTTT
CASSLAAFGVAGYTDTQYF
>few|TRBJ1-1|TRBV7-9|-
TGTGCCAGCAGCACCCCCTGGGCGGGAGGCACTGAAGCTTTCTTT
CASSTPWAGGTEAFF
>-|TRBJ1-1|TRBV19|TRBD1
TGTGCCAGTAGTCCGACAGGGACGACTGAAGCTTTCTTT
CASSPTGTTEAFF
>-|TRBJ1-5|TRBV7-3|TRBD1
TGTGCCAGCAGCGCTGACAGGGCCCAGCCCCAGCATTTT
CASSADRAQPQHF
>many|TRBJ2-1|TRBV28|TRBD2
TGTGCCGGACTAGCGGGGGGGAGATCCTACAATGAGCAGTTCTTC
CAGLAGGRSYNEQFF
>few|TRBJ2-1|TRBV7-3|TRBD2
TGTGCCAGCAGCTCGACTAGCGGGGGGGCTAATGAGCAGTTCTTC
CASSSTSGGANEQFF
>few|TRBJ2-7|TRBV2|-
TGTGCCAGCAGTGAAATGTCCGAGCAGTACTTC
CASSEMSEQYF
>few|TRBJ2-1|TRBV5-1|TRBD2
TGCGCCAGCAGCCGGTCGACTAGCGATCATGCCTACAATGAGCAGTTCTTC
CASSRSTSDHAYNEQFF
>-|TRBJ1-4|TRBV7-9|-
TGTGCCAGCAGCTTCTCCGGCGGGGAAAAACTGTTTTTT
CASSFSGGEKLFF
>-|TRBJ2-3|TRBV7-8|TRBD1
TGTGCCAGCAGCTCGTACAGGGGTGCGACAGATACGCAGTATTTT
CASSSYRGATDTQYF
>-|TRBJ2-7|TRBV10-3|TRBD1
TGTGCCATCAGAGACAGGGGCCGCCCTTACGAGCAGTACTTC
CAIRDRGRPYEQYF
>few|TRBJ2-2|TRBV4-1|TRBD1
TGCGCCAGCAGCCCCTCCGGGACAGGGGGCCCCGGGGAGCTGTTTTTT
CASSPSGTGGPGELFF
>few|TRBJ2-1|TRBV6-5|-
TGTGCCAGCAGTTCTCCGGGGAGATCGGTATACAATGAGCAGTTCTTC
CASSSPGRSVYNEQFF
>few|TRBJ2-1|TRBV11-2|-
TGTGCCAGCAGCTTAGATCTAGGGGGGGGCGGCAGGATCTTC
CASSLDLGGGGRIF
>-|TRBJ2-1|TRBV5-1|TRBD1
TGCGCCAGCAGCCCCACAGGGGGTTGGGGCGATGAGCAGTTCTTC
CASSPTGGWGDEQFF
>-|TRBJ1-2|TRBV6-5|-
TGTGCCAGCAGTTACTCTTTTCAGGGCCGAGGTGGCTACACCTTC
CASSYSFQGRGGYTF
>-|TRBJ2-3|TRBV6-5|TRBD1
TGTGCCAGCAGCCGGACAGGGGGCGTGACAGATACGCAGTATTTT
CASSRTGGVTDTQYF
>-|TRBJ2-1|TRBV5-6|-
TGTGCCAGCAGCTTTCAGTCGAGCGGTGAGCAGTTCTTC
CASSFQSSGEQFF
>-|TRBJ2-4|TRBV7-9|-
TGTGCCAGCAGCTTAGGGGCCCGGACGGACATTCAGTACTTC
CASSLGARTDIQYF
>many|TRBJ2-1|TRBV5-1|-
TGCGCCAGCAGCTCGACAGTTTACAATGAGCAGTTCTTC
CASSSTVYNEQFF
>-|TRBJ1-2|TRBV7-3|TRBD1
TGTGCCAGCAGCCCGAGACAGGGGGCACGATCTGGCTACACCTTC
CASSPRQGARSGYTF
>-|TRBJ2-5|TRBV4-3|TRBD1
TGCGCCAGCAGCCAAGAAATGGCAGGGGGCCAAGAGACCCAGTACTTC
CASSQEMAGGQETQYF
>-|TRBJ1-2|TRBV6-1|-
TGTGCCAGCAGCCCGCCCCGGGACTATGGCTACACCTTC
CASSPPRDYGYTF
>few|TRBJ2-7|TRBV4-1|-
TGCGCCAGCAGCCAAGTATCGGCTGAAACCTACGAGCAGTACTTC
CASSQVSAETYEQYF
>-|TRBJ2-3|TRBV4-1|TRBD1
TGCGCCAGCAGCCAAAGCATCAGCGGGACAGGGGGCCCAGATACGCAGTATTTT
CASSQSISGTGGPDTQYF
>few|TRBJ1-3|TRBV4-1|-
TGCGCCAGCAGCTTCTACAAATTCGACCGGAGCTCTGGAAACACCATATATTTT
CASSFYKFDRSSGNTIYF
>-|TRBJ2-7|TRBV4-1|-
TGCGCCAGCAGCCAACGTCTGGGAACCTACGAGCAGTACTTC
CASSQRLGTYEQYF
>many|TRBJ2-3|TRBV7-6|TRBD2
TGTGCCAGCAGCTTGCCTTTGGGACTAGCGGGGGGAAGCACAGATACGCAGTATTTT
CASSLPLGLAGGSTDTQYF
>-|TRBJ1-2|TRBV11-2|TRBD1
TGTGCCAGCGAAATTGACAGGGGAGTGCATGGCTACACCTTC
CASEIDRGVHGYTF
>many|TRBJ2-7|TRBV5-1|TRBD1
TGCGCCAGCAGCTTGGAGGGACAGGGGGCTGATGAGCAGTACTTC
CASSLEGQGADEQYF
>-|TRBJ2-3|TRBV9|-
TGTGCCAGCAGCGTTCAAGCTAGGCATCCACAAGATACGCAGTATTTT
CASSVQARHPQDTQYF
>-|TRBJ2-7|TRBV20-1|TRBD2
TGCAGTGCTAGCCCTAGCGGGGGGACTTACGAGCAGTACTTC
CSASPSGGTYEQYF
>-|TRBJ1-2|TRBV4-3|-
TGCGCCAGCAGCCAAGACCGCGGAGTGCAATCTAACTATGGCTACACCTTC
CASSQDRGVQSNYGYTF
>-|TRBJ2-1|TRBV11-3|TRBD1
TGTGCCAGCAGCCCCCCAACTTGGACAGGGCTGAATGAGCAGTTCTTC
CASSPPTWTGLNEQFF
>-|TRBJ2-5|TRBV7-2|TRBD2
TGTGCCAGCAGCTTCTCGAGCGGGGGCTCGGGGACCCAGTACTTC
CASSFSSGGSGTQYF
>-|TRBJ2-1|TRBV5-6|-
TGTGCCAGCAGCGTAGCTGTAGCTCGAAATGAGCAGTTCTTC
CASSVAVARNEQFF
>many|TRBJ2-3|TRBV7-2|-
TGTGCCAGCAGCTTACAGGCGGCTACAGATACGCAGTATTTT
CASSLQAATDTQYF
>few|TRBJ1-2|TRBV6-5|TRBD1
TGTGCCAGCAGCCGACAGGGGAGAAATGGCTACACCTTC
CASSRQGRNGYTF
>-|TRBJ1-2|TRBV9|-
TGTGCCAGCAGCTCCCGGGACGAGAAGAACTTC
CASSSRDEKNF
>many|TRBJ2-5|TRBV5-1|TRBD2
TGCGCCAGCAGCTTGGCTCCGGGACTAGCGGGACAAGAGACCCAGTACTTC
CASSLAPGLAGQETQYF
>many|TRBJ2-5|TRBV7-2|-
TGTGCCAGCAGCTTAGCGGGGGGGCGAGAGACCCAGTACTTC
CASSLAGGRETQYF
>few|TRBJ2-7|TRBV9|TRBD1
TGTGCCAGCAGCACACGGACAGGGGCGGGCGCCGAGCAGTACTTC
CASSTRTGAGAEQYF
>few|TRBJ2-5|TRBV4-1|TRBD2
TGCGCCAGCAGCCAACCTAGCGGGGGGATAGAGACCCAGTACTTC
CASSQPSGGIETQYF
>few|TRBJ2-2|TRBV11-2|-
TGTGCCAGCAGCACCGTCGTCGCGAACACCGGGGAGCTGTTTTTT
CASSTVVANTGELFF
>few|TRBJ2-6|TRBV5-1|-
TGCGCCAGCAGCTTGGCCCTTAGCTCTGGGGCCAACGTCCTGACTTTC
CASSLALSSGANVLTF
>few|TRBJ2-5|TRBV12-3/TRBV12-4|-
TGTGCCAGCAGCCTCCAGGGGCGGTACCAAGAGACCCAGTACTTC
CASSLQGRYQETQYF
>few|TRBJ2-5|TRBV3-1|TRBD2
TGTGCCAGCAGCCATAGCGGGGGGTACCAAGAGACCCAGTACTTC
CASSHSGGYQETQYF
>-|TRBJ1-1|TRBV4-2|TRBD1
TGTGCCAGCAGCCCCCAGACAGGGAAGGTGAACACTGAAGCTTTCTTT
CASSPQTGKVNTEAFF
>-|TRBJ1-2|TRBV7-8|-
TGTGCCAGCAGCTTGTTGGGCAGGGGAAGTGGCTACACCTTC
CASSLLGRGSGYTF
>few|TRBJ2-1|TRBV18|TRBD1
TGTGCCAGCTCACCACCGGGACAGGGTTTATTGGAGCAGTTCTTC
CASSPPGQGLLEQFF
>-|TRBJ2-3|TRBV7-2|-
TGTGCCAGCAGCTTCCCCTGGGGGGGCCTTAGCACAGATACGCAGTATTTT
CASSFPWGGLSTDTQYF
>many|TRBJ2-2|TRBV5-1|-
TGCGCCAGCAGCTTCCGGGACACCGGGGAGCTGTTTTTT
CASSFRDTGELFF